This is a list of T cell receptor beta chains from one sample in a study of post-analysis software for immune sequencing data. Using its own MiXCR run on the PCR reads, TCRdb lists one record per CDR3 protein. The sample shows around 400,000 distinct CDR3 sequences, approximately 38% of them seen only once. Sequencing was done on a sample of blood. Every receptor here comes from a girl aged 5-17 years with multiple sclerosis. Each CDR3 is given with its conserved first and last residue. The order of the fields is J gene, V gene, CDR3 length, D gene, clone size, CDR3 DNA, CDR3 protein. D genes are given only for firm matches. Clone size is shown for a subset of rows, as once, few, many or a class of expanded clone.

J: TRBJ2-5; V: TRBV15; length: 13; D: -; size: -; DNA: TGTGCCACCAGACCGGACAGTGAAGAGACCCAGTACTTC; CDR3: CATRPDSEETQYF
J: TRBJ1-1; V: TRBV7-9; length: 13; D: -; size: -; DNA: TGTGCCAGCAGCTTAGCTCAGGACACTGAAGCTTTCTTT; CDR3: CASSLAQDTEAFF
J: TRBJ1-4; V: TRBV2; length: 14; D: -; size: -; DNA: TGTGCCAGCAGATCATTACAGCGTAATGAAAAACTGGTTTTT; CDR3: CASRSLQRNEKLVF
J: TRBJ2-7; V: TRBV6-2/TRBV6-3; length: 20; D: -; size: -; DNA: TGTGCCAGCAGCCCACCCATCACGGAGGGGGCACTCCTGAGGGCCAACGAGCAGTACTTC; CDR3: CASSPPITEGALLRANEQYF
J: TRBJ2-2; V: TRBV5-1; length: 14; D: -; size: -; DNA: TGCGTCAGCAGCGCAGGAGCGAACACCGGGGAGCTGTTTTTT; CDR3: CVSSAGANTGELFF
J: TRBJ2-1; V: TRBV6-5; length: 15; D: -; size: -; DNA: TGTGCCAGCAGTTACTCGGGGTGGCAGGGCCATGAGCAGTTCTTC; CDR3: CASSYSGWQGHEQFF
J: TRBJ2-5; V: TRBV5-5; length: 16; D: TRBD1; size: -; DNA: TGTGCCAGCAGTTGGGATCTGACAGGGGGCCAAGAGACCCAGTACTTC; CDR3: CASSWDLTGGQETQYF
J: TRBJ1-1; V: TRBV5-1; length: 15; D: -; size: -; DNA: TGCGCCAGCAGCTCGCGGGCGGGGGTGGGCACTGAAGCTTTCTTT; CDR3: CASSSRAGVGTEAFF
J: TRBJ1-2; V: TRBV12-3/TRBV12-4; length: 13; D: -; size: few; DNA: TGTGCCAGCAGTTGGGACACAACCTATGGCTACACCTTC; CDR3: CASSWDTTYGYTF
J: TRBJ2-5; V: TRBV5-1; length: 15; D: TRBD2; size: few; DNA: TGCGCCAGCAGCTTAGCTAGCGGGGTCCAAGAGACCCAGTACTTC; CDR3: CASSLASGVQETQYF
J: TRBJ2-1; V: TRBV7-2; length: 14; D: -; size: few; DNA: TGTGCCAGCAGCGCGTACGGCTCCCACAATGAGCAGTTCTTC; CDR3: CASSAYGSHNEQFF
J: TRBJ2-3; V: TRBV29-1; length: 15; D: TRBD2; size: few; DNA: TGCAGCGTTGAAGGAGAGCGGGACGGCCCAGATACGCAGTATTTT; CDR3: CSVEGERDGPDTQYF
J: TRBJ2-1; V: TRBV5-1; length: 12; D: -; size: few; DNA: TGCGCCAGCAGCCCGTATCGGAATGAGCAGTTCTTC; CDR3: CASSPYRNEQFF
J: TRBJ2-1; V: TRBV15; length: 14; D: -; size: -; DNA: TGTGCCACCGTCGGGCAGGGCCTGGAGGATGAGCAGTTCTTC; CDR3: CATVGQGLEDEQFF
J: TRBJ2-1; V: TRBV7-9; length: 14; D: -; size: -; DNA: TGTCCCAGCAGCTTAATTGGGGGCTTGTCTGAGCAGTTCTTC; CDR3: CPSSLIGGLSEQFF
J: TRBJ1-1; V: TRBV12-3/TRBV12-4; length: 13; D: -; size: few; DNA: TGTGCCAGCAGTACCAGGGGTGGCACTGAAGCTTTCTTT; CDR3: CASSTRGGTEAFF
J: TRBJ2-7; V: TRBV12-3/TRBV12-4; length: 15; D: -; size: few; DNA: TGTGCCAGCAGTCCCAGGGGGGTCAGGTCCTACGAGCAGTACTTC; CDR3: CASSPRGVRSYEQYF
J: TRBJ2-4; V: TRBV19; length: 16; D: -; size: -; DNA: TGTGCCAGTAGTATGATCGGGGATCTCGCCAAAAACATTCAGTACTTC; CDR3: CASSMIGDLAKNIQYF
J: TRBJ1-5; V: TRBV24-1; length: 14; D: TRBD1; size: -; DNA: TGTGCCATTGGAATAGGGGGCGGCCATCAGCCCCAGCATTTT; CDR3: CAIGIGGGHQPQHF
J: TRBJ2-1; V: TRBV11-2; length: 17; D: TRBD1; size: -; DNA: TGTGCCAGCAGCTCCCCCCGGGACAGGGCATCCTACAATGAGCAGTTCTTC; CDR3: CASSSPRDRASYNEQFF
J: TRBJ2-4; V: TRBV20-1; length: 15; D: -; size: few; DNA: TGCAGCTCTATCCGGGGCGCCAGGGCCAAAAACATTCAGTACTTC; CDR3: CSSIRGARAKNIQYF
J: TRBJ2-5; V: TRBV15; length: 13; D: -; size: -; DNA: TGTGCCACCAGCAGAGATGTGGGGGAGACCCAGTACTTC; CDR3: CATSRDVGETQYF
J: TRBJ1-1; V: TRBV5-1; length: 15; D: TRBD1; size: -; DNA: TGCGCCGGCAGCTTGGGACAGGGGCTGGGCACTGAAGCTTTCTTT; CDR3: CAGSLGQGLGTEAFF
J: TRBJ2-3; V: TRBV29-1; length: 10; D: -; size: -; DNA: TGCAGCCTGATCACAGATACGCAGTATTTT; CDR3: CSLITDTQYF
J: TRBJ2-7; V: TRBV6-2/TRBV6-3; length: 16; D: TRBD2; size: -; DNA: TGTGCCAGCCAGAGCGTGGGACTAGCGGGGGCAGAGGAGCAGTACTTC; CDR3: CASQSVGLAGAEEQYF
J: TRBJ2-3; V: TRBV12-3/TRBV12-4; length: 15; D: TRBD1; size: few; DNA: TGTGCCAGTAGACCCGGGACAGGGTTCACAGATACGCAGTATTTT; CDR3: CASRPGTGFTDTQYF
J: TRBJ2-3; V: TRBV2; length: 10; D: -; size: few; DNA: TGTGCCAGCGTCGAATACCGCCAGTATTTT; CDR3: CASVEYRQYF
J: TRBJ1-2; V: TRBV5-1; length: 14; D: TRBD1; size: few; DNA: TGCGCCAGCAGCTTGGAACAGGGGGCGCGGGGCTACACCTTC; CDR3: CASSLEQGARGYTF
J: TRBJ1-5; V: TRBV6-5; length: 15; D: -; size: -; DNA: TGTGCCAGCAGTCCGGTAAGGGGTAGCAATCAGCCCCAGCATTTT; CDR3: CASSPVRGSNQPQHF
J: TRBJ1-2; V: TRBV20-1; length: 14; D: TRBD1; size: -; DNA: TGCAGCACTCGGCGGGACAGAAGTAACTATGGCTACACCTTC; CDR3: CSTRRDRSNYGYTF
J: TRBJ1-6; V: TRBV20-1; length: 17; D: TRBD1; size: -; DNA: TGCAGTGCTAGAGACCTACCCCGACAGGGAACGAATTCACCCCTCCACTTT; CDR3: CSARDLPRQGTNSPLHF
J: TRBJ1-2; V: TRBV29-1; length: 13; D: -; size: few; DNA: TGCAGCGTTGAACTGGACCAGAAATGGGGCTACACCTTC; CDR3: CSVELDQKWGYTF
J: TRBJ2-1; V: TRBV20-1; length: 13; D: -; size: -; DNA: TGCAGTGCTAGATCGACAGATTACAATGAGCAGTTCTTC; CDR3: CSARSTDYNEQFF
J: TRBJ2-4; V: TRBV28; length: 14; D: -; size: -; DNA: TGTGCCAGCACCGCCGGGGTAGCCAAAAACATTCAGTACTTC; CDR3: CASTAGVAKNIQYF
J: TRBJ1-1; V: TRBV7-3; length: 13; D: -; size: few; DNA: TGTGCCAGCAGCTACGCGGGGAACACTGAAGCTTTCTTT; CDR3: CASSYAGNTEAFF
J: TRBJ1-2; V: TRBV7-2; length: 16; D: -; size: few; DNA: TGTGCCAGCAGCTTAGAGTTAAACAGTGGAAGTCATGGCTACACCTTC; CDR3: CASSLELNSGSHGYTF
J: TRBJ1-2; V: TRBV3-1; length: 13; D: -; size: -; DNA: TGTGCCAGCAGCCGCCGACAGGCGCGGGGCTACACCTTC; CDR3: CASSRRQARGYTF
J: TRBJ1-6; V: TRBV7-2; length: 16; D: -; size: -; DNA: TGTGCCAGCAGCTTAGCTGTGGCAGGGTTTAATTCACCCCTCCACTTT; CDR3: CASSLAVAGFNSPLHF
J: TRBJ1-5; V: TRBV7-2; length: 15; D: -; size: few; DNA: TGTGCCAGCAGCTTAGGACAGGTCTTCAATCAGCCCCAGCATTTT; CDR3: CASSLGQVFNQPQHF
J: TRBJ2-1; V: TRBV6-6; length: 14; D: -; size: -; DNA: TGTGCCACCACGGGGGCAGGCATCTACAATGAGCAGTTCTTC; CDR3: CATTGAGIYNEQFF
J: TRBJ2-7; V: TRBV12-3/TRBV12-4; length: 14; D: TRBD1; size: -; DNA: TGTGCCAGCAGCCGCCCGGACAGGGGCTACGAGCAGTACTTC; CDR3: CASSRPDRGYEQYF
J: TRBJ1-2; V: TRBV12-3/TRBV12-4; length: 13; D: -; size: -; DNA: TGTGCCAGCAGTCCCACAGCCTTCTATGGCTACACCTTC; CDR3: CASSPTAFYGYTF
J: TRBJ2-1; V: TRBV7-6; length: 11; D: -; size: few; DNA: TGTGCCAGCGGCCAGGGGTCGGAGCAGTTCTTC; CDR3: CASGQGSEQFF
J: TRBJ1-5; V: TRBV12-3/TRBV12-4; length: 15; D: -; size: few; DNA: TGTGCCAGCAGTTTCGGGGAGCTCAGGGCTCAGCCCCAGCATTTT; CDR3: CASSFGELRAQPQHF
J: TRBJ1-5; V: TRBV3-1; length: 16; D: -; size: -; DNA: TGTGCCAGCAGCCAAGATGGGGGGTCCAGCAATCAGCCCCAGCATTTT; CDR3: CASSQDGGSSNQPQHF
J: TRBJ2-2; V: TRBV11-2; length: 17; D: TRBD2; size: -; DNA: TGTGCCAGCAGCCCCCTCGGGGGGTCCACGAACACCGGGGAGCTGTTTTTT; CDR3: CASSPLGGSTNTGELFF
J: TRBJ1-2; V: TRBV5-1; length: 13; D: -; size: -; DNA: TGCGCCAGCAGCCCATCGACTGGGGATGGCTACACCTTC; CDR3: CASSPSTGDGYTF
J: TRBJ2-3; V: TRBV4-1; length: 15; D: -; size: few; DNA: TGCGCCAGCAGCCAAGGGAGAACTAGCACAGATACGCAGTATTTT; CDR3: CASSQGRTSTDTQYF